Below, 10 T cell receptor beta chains from the same sample are listed, as sequenced in a study of blood T cells in healthy people across ages. Alongside a J-beta primer mix, a sample-barcoded 5' primer served in a second PCR lasting about 7 to 11 cycles. TCRdb independently ran MiXCR on the 5' RACE reads; one entry per CDR3 protein. The repertoire has about 380,000 distinct CDR3 sequences, 52% of them found once; the top ten carry under 65%. Sequenced sample: blood. Source of these receptors: a man aged 55 to 70 in good health.

CDR3 nucleotides: TGCAGTGCGAAACAGGGGGCATCTGAAGCTTTCTTT. Amino acids: CSAKQGASEAFF. V gene TRBV20-1 combines with J gene TRBJ1-1; 9 bases are a match to TRBD1. The trim removed 6 bases at V and 6 bases at J, leaving 5 bases unmatched. Germline loops: CDR1 DFQATT, CDR2 SNEGSKA (reference sequence). This CDR3 has 12 residues.

The chain carries TRBV29-1 and TRBJ1-2; possibly TRBD1 for D (6 bases). Trimming cost V 5 bases and J 4 bases, with 11 bases left between them. In germline, CDR1 is SQVTM, CDR2 ANQGSEA. The CDR3 contains 12 residues. The CDR3 nucleotides are TGCAGCGTTTGGGGGGCCACCTATGGCTACACCTTC. The encoded protein is CSVWGATYGYTF.

The V and J genes are TRBV20-1 and TRBJ1-5; TRBD1 might be the D (6 bases). The CDR3 is 14 amino acids. Germline CDR1 reads DFQATT; CDR2 reads SNEGSKA (reference sequence). Trimming stripped 6 bases from V and 2 bases from J, with 14 bases between. Written as DNA, the CDR3 is TGCAGTGCACTACAGGGAGGGGGCAATCAGCCCCAGCATTTT. Its translation: CSALQGGGNQPQHF.

This clonotype was detected a few times. The V and J genes are TRBV7-2 and TRBJ1-1; maybe TRBD1 (5 bases). V was pared by 5 bases and J by 4 bases, with 14 bases between. CDR3 length: 14 amino acids. Germline values: CDR1 SGHTA, CDR2 FQGNSA. The CDR3 nucleotides read TGTGCCAGCAGCCAGGCAGGGCGGCCCACTGAAGCTTTCTTT. Its translation is CASSQAGRPTEAFF.

CDR3 bases: TGTGCCATCAGTGAGGCGGGGCCTGATCAGCCCCAGCATTTT. It yields the protein CAISEAGPDQPQHF. The rearrangement uses TRBV10-3 and TRBJ1-5; perhaps TRBD1 as D (5 bases). From germline, CDR1 is ENHRY and CDR2 SYGVKD. V lost 2 bases and J lost 5, with 10 bases in between. The CDR3 is 14 amino acids.

This chain links TRBV20-1 with TRBJ2-1; D perhaps matches TRBD2 (6 bases). CDR1 and CDR2 from the germline V gene are DFQATT and SNEGSKA (reference sequence). V lost 5 bases to trimming and J lost 7 bases, with 9 bases between them. This CDR3 contains 11 residues. The chain's CDR3 is CSAPTRNEQFF. CDR3 nucleotide sequence: TGCAGTGCTCCGACTAGGAATGAGCAGTTCTTC.

This clonotype was detected many times. The gene calls are TRBV7-2 and TRBJ2-1; possible D gene TRBD1, 5 bases. The ends were cut back, 5 bases at V and 10 bases at J, with 12 bases in the middle. The germline V gene has CDR1 SGHTA and CDR2 FQGNSA. The CDR3 is made up of 12 amino acids. CDR3 in DNA: TGTGCCAGCAGCCCAGGGCGGCGCGAGCAGTTCTTC. Amino acid sequence: CASSPGRREQFF.

The V call is TRBV5-1, the J call TRBJ2-7, with D perhaps matching TRBD2 (5 bases). This CDR3 region has 15 residues. CDR1 SGHRS and CDR2 YFSETQ come from the germline V gene. V lost 4 bases and J 2 bases, leaving 16 bases between the germline ends. The CDR3 is CASSPAVGRAYEQYF. The CDR3 nucleotides are TGCGCCAGCAGCCCTGCTGTTGGGCGGGCCTACGAGCAGTACTTC.

A few counts support this clonotype. The rearrangement joins TRBV7-9 to TRBJ2-5; D is uncertain. The CDR3 has 15 amino acids. Trimming shortened V by 3 bases and J by 3 bases, and 14 bases separated the two germline ends. Germline loops: CDR1 SEHNR, CDR2 FQNEAQ (reference sequence). This CDR3 is CASSFPPSLKETQYF. The DNA for the CDR3 is TGTGCCAGCAGCTTTCCCCCATCGCTAAAAGAGACCCAGTACTTC. The full variable domain, with the rest looked up from reference TRBV7-9 and TRBJ2-5, is DTGVSQNPRHKITKRGQNVTFRCDPISEHNRLYWYRQTLGQGPEFLTYFQNEAQLEKSRLLSDRFSAERPKGSFSTLEIQRTEQGDSAMYLCASSFPPSLKETQYFGPGTRLLVL.

This clonotype showed up just a few times. The chain uses TRBV5-1 and TRBJ2-5, with 8 bases fitting TRBD2. The CDR3 is 17 amino acids. V dropped 2 bases and J dropped 5; count of bases not matched to a gene: 14. Germline V gene lookup returns CDR1 SGHRS and CDR2 YFSETQ. The CDR3 nucleotides are TGCGCCAGCAGCTTAACCCCTTATCGGGAGGGCCAGGAGACCCAGTACTTC. This encodes CASSLTPYREGQETQYF.